This T cell receptor beta chain was sequenced in a study of blood T cell repertoires in COVID-19. Turning to the study itself: From T cells, B-cell-depleted T cells, or PBMCs came the material, which was cDNA or gDNA.

After removal of 5 bases from V and 6 bases from J, the junction contained 7 bases not matched to a gene. This CDR3 spans 15 amino acids. The germline gives CDR1 SEHNR, CDR2 FQNEAQ (reference sequence). Sequencing was performed with immunoSEQ multiplex PCR; in TCRdb, only in-frame clones are kept and a portion is missing. The sample yields 150,000 or so clones, less than 85% seen once. Participants reported their clinical history, and cohort assignment relied on those reports. Recovered Cohort 3 donors showed two negative PCRs, clearance, or symptom resolution. Sequenced: PBMCs or T cells enriched from blood (not recorded which). This chain joins TRBV7-9 and TRBJ2-1, with TRBD1 matching 10 bases. This TCR was sampled from a man aged 50 to 59 who had recovered from COVID-19. The CDR3 loop reads CASSLRTGGLNEQFF. Here the CDR3 DNA reads TGTGCCAGCAGCCTGCGGACAGGGGGGCTCAATGAGCAGTTCTTC.